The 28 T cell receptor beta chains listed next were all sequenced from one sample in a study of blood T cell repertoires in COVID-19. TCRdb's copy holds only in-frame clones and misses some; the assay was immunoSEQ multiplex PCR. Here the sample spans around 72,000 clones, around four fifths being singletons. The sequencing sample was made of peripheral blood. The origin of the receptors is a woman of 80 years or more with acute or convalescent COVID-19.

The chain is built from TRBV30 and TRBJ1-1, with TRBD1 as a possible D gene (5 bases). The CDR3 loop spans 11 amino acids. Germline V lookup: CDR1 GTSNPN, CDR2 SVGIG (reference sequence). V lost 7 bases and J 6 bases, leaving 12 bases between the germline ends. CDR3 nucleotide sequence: TGTGCCTACCAGGGATTTGCTGAAGCTTTCTTT. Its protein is CAYQGFAEAFF. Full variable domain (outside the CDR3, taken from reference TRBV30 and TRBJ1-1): SQTIHQWPATLVQPVGSPLSLECTVEGTSNPNLYWYRQAAGRGLQLLFYSVGIGQISSEVPQNLSASRPQDRQFILSSKKLLLSDSGFYLCAYQGFAEAFFGQGTRLTVV.

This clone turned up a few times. In nucleotides, the CDR3 is TGTGCCTGGAGTGTACACGGAGGCACAACCTATGGCTACACCTTC. Its translation is CAWSVHGGTTYGYTF. This chain joins TRBV30 and TRBJ1-2; D uncertain. This CDR3 comprises 15 residues. The V and J ends lost 0 bases and 4 bases respectively, with 15 bases between them. CDR1 GTSNPN and CDR2 SVGIG come from the germline V gene (reference sequence).

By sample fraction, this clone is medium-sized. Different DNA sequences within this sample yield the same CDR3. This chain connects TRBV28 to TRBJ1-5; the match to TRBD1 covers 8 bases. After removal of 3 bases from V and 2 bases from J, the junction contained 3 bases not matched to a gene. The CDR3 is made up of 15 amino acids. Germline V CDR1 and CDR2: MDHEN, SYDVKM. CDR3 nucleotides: TGTGCCAGCAGTTTCACAGGGGGTGGCAATCAGCCCCAGCATTTT. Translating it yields CASSFTGGGNQPQHF.

The CDR3 coding sequence is TGCGCCAGCAGCCCGGGACAGGCCTCCTACGAGCAGTACTTC. Translation: CASSPGQASYEQYF. V and J are TRBV5-1 and TRBJ2-7, with 8 bases identical to TRBD1. V trimming: 4 bases; J trimming: 0 bases; junction bases outside the gene matches: 3. Germline V CDR1 and CDR2: SGHRS, YFSETQ. The CDR3 is 14 amino acids.

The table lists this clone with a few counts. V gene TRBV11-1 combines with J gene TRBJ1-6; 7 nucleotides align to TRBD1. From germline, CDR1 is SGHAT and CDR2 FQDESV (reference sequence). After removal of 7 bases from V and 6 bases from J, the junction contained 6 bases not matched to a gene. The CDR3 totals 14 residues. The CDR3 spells CASTKGQPNSPLHF. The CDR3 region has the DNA TGTGCCAGCACAAAGGGACAGCCTAATTCACCCCTCCACTTT.

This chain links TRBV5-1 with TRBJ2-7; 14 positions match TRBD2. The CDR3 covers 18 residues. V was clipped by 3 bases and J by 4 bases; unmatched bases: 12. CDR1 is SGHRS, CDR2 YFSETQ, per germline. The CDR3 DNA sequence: TGCGCCAGCAGCTCCGGGCGGGGGACTAGCGGGAGTTCATACGAGCAGTACTTC. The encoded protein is CASSSGRGTSGSSYEQYF.

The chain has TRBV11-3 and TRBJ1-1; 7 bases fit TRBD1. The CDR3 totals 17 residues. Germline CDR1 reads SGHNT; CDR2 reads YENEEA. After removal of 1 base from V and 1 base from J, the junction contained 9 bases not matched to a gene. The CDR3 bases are TGTGCCAGCAGCTTAGCGGACAGGAGTATCCCGAACACTGAAGCTTTCTTT. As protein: CASSLADRSIPNTEAFF.

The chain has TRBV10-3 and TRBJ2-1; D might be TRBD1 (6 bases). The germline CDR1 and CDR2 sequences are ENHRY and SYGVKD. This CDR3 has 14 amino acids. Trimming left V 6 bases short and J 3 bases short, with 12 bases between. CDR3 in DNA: TGTGCCATCAGGGCAGGGACAATCTACAATGAGCAGTTCTTC. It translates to CAIRAGTIYNEQFF.

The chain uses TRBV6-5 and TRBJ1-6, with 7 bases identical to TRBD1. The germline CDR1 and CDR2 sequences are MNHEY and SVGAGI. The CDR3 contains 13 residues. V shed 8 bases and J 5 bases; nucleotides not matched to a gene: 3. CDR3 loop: CASQGVNNSPLHF. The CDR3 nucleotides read TGTGCCAGCCAGGGGGTTAATAATTCACCCCTCCACTTT.

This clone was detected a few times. CDR3 nucleotides: TGTGCCCACAGCTCCTATAATTCACCCCTCCACTTT. It codes for CAHSSYNSPLHF. This chain connects TRBV30 to TRBJ1-6; D remains ambiguous. CDR3 length: 12 residues. Trimming cost V 8 bases and J 0 bases, with 5 bases left between them. The germline V gene has CDR1 GTSNPN and CDR2 SVGIG (reference sequence).

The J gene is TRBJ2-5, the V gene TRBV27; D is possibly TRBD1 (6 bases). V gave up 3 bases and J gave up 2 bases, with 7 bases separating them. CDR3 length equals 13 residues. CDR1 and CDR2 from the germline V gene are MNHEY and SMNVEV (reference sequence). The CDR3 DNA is TGTGCCAGCAGTTTCACAGGGCAAGAGACCCAGTACTTC. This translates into CASSFTGQETQYF.

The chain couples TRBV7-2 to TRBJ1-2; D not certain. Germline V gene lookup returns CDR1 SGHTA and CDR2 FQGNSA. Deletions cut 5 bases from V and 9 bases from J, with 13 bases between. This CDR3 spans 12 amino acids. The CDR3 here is CASSPRSHSYTF. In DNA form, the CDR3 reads TGTGCCAGCAGCCCCAGGTCCCACAGCTACACCTTC.

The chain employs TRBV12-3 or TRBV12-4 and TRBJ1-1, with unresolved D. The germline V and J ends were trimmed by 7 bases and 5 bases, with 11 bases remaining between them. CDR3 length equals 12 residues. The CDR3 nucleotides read TGTGCCAGCAACCAAGGGAGGACTGAAGCTTTCTTT. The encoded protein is CASNQGRTEAFF.

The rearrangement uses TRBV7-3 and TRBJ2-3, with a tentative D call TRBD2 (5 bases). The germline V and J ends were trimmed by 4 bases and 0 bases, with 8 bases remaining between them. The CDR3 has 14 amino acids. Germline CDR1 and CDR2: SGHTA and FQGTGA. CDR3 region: CASSSPGSTDTQYF. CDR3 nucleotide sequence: TGTGCCAGCAGCTCCCCGGGAAGCACAGATACGCAGTATTTT.

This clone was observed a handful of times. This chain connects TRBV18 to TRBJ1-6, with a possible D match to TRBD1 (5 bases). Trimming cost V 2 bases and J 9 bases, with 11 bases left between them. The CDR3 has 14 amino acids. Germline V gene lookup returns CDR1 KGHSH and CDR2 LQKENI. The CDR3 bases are TGTGCCAGCTCACCATCCGGGGGGATTTCACCCCTCCACTTT. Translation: CASSPSGGISPLHF.

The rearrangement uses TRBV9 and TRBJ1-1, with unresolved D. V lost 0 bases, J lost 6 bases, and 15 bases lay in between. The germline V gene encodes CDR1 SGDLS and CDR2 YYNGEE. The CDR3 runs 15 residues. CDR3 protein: CASSVVAGYQSEAFF. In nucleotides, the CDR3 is TGTGCCAGCAGCGTAGTGGCAGGTTATCAGTCTGAAGCTTTCTTT.

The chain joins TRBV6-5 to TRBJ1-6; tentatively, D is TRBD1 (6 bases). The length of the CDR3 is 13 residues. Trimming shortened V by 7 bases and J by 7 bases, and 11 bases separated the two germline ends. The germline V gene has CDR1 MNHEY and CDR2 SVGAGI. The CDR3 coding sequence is TGTGCCAGCAAACAAACAGGGAATTCACCCCTCCACTTT. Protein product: CASKQTGNSPLHF.

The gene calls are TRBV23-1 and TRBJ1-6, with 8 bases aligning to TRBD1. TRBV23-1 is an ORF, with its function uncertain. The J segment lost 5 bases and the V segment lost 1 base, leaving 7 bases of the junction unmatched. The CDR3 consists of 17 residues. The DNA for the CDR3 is TGCGCCAGCAGTCAATACGACAGGGGTTTAAATAATTCACCCCTCCACTTT. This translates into CASSQYDRGLNNSPLHF.

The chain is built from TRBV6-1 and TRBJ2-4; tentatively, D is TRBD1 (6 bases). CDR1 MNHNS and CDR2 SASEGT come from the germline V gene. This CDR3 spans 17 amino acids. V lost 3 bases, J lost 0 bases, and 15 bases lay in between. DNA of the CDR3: TGTGCCAGCAGTGAGCCCGCAGGGGCGGTAGCCAAAAACATTCAGTACTTC. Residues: CASSEPAGAVAKNIQYF.

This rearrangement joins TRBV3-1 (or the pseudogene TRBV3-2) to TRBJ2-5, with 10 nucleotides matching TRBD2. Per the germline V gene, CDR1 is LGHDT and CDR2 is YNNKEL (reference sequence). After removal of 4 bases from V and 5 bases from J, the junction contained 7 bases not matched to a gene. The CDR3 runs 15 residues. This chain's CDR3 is CASSPSLAGAETQYF. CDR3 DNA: TGTGCCAGCAGCCCTAGCCTAGCGGGGGCCGAGACCCAGTACTTC.

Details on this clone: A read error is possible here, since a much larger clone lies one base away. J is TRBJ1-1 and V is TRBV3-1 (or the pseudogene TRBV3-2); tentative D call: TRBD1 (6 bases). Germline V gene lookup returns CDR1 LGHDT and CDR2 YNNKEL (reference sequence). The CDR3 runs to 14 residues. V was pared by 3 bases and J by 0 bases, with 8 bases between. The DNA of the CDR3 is TGTGCCAGCAGCCAGGGACACTTGAACACTGAAGCTTTCTTT. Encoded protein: CASSQGHLNTEAFF.

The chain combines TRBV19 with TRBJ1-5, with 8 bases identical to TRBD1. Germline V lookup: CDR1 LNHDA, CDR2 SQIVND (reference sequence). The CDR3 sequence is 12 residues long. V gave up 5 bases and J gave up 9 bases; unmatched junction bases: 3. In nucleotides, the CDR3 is TGTGCCAGTAGTCTTACAGGGGGGCCCCAGCATTTT. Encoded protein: CASSLTGGPQHF.

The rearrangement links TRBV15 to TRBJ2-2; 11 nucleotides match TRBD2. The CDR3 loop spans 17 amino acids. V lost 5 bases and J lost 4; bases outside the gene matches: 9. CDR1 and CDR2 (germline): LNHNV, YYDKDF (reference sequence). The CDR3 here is CATSPRLAGLSTGELFF. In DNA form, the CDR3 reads TGTGCCACCAGCCCAAGACTAGCGGGATTGTCCACCGGGGAGCTGTTTTTT.

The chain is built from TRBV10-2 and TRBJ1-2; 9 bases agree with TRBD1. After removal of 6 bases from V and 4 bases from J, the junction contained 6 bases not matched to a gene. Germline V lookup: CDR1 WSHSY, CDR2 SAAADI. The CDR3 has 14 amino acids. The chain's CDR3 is CASSRDRASYGYTF. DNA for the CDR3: TGCGCCAGCAGCCGGGACAGGGCGAGCTATGGCTACACCTTC.

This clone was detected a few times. CDR3 region: CASSSETSGRGREQFF. The CDR3 bases are TGTGCCAGCAGCTCCGAGACTAGCGGGAGGGGGAGGGAGCAGTTCTTC. The V call is TRBV7-3, the J call TRBJ2-1, with 14 bases that match TRBD2. Germline V CDR1 and CDR2: SGHTA, FQGTGA. J gave up 10 bases and V 4 bases, and 9 bases lay outside the gene matches. This CDR3 is 16 amino acids long.

CDR3 nucleotide sequence: TGTGCCAGCAGCCAGCAGGGGGGATACGAAGCTTTCTTT. This encodes CASSQQGGYEAFF. The chain uses TRBV7-3 and TRBJ1-1; 7 bases align to TRBD1. The CDR3 length is 13 residues. Germline lookup yields CDR1 SGHTA and CDR2 FQGTGA. With V trimmed by 5 bases and J by 8 bases, 8 bases remained unmatched.

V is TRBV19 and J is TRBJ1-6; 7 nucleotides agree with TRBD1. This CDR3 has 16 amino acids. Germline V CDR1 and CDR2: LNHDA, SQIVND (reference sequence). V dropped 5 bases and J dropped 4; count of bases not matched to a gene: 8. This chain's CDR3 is CASSASDRRYNSPLHF. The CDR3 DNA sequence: TGTGCCAGTAGTGCATCGGACAGGCGTTATAATTCACCCCTCCACTTT.

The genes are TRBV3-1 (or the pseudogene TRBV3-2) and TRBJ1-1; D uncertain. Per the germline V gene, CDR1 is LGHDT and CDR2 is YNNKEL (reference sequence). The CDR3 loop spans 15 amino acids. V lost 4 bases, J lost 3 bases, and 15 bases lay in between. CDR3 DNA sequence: TGTGCCAGCAGCCCCCACCGGGGAGAGGACACTGAAGCTTTCTTT. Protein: CASSPHRGEDTEAFF.